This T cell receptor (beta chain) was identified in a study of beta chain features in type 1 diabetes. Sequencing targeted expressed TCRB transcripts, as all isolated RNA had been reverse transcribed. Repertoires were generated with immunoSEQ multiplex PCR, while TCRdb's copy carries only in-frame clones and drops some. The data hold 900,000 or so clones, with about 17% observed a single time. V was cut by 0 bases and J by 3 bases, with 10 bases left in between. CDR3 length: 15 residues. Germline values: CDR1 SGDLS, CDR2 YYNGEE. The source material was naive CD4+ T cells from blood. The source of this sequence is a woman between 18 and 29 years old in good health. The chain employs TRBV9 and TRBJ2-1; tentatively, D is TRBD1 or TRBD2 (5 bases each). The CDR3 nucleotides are TGTGCCAGCAGCGTAGCTGAGGGGCTCTACAATGAGCAGTTCTTC. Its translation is CASSVAEGLYNEQFF.